The next 15 T cell receptor beta chains were all read from a single sample in a study of shared clonotypes between healthy human individuals. Here immunoSEQ multiplex PCR was the method, and the copy in TCRdb shows in-frame clones only, minus some. The data hold around 300,000 clones, with around nine tenths observed a single time. Sequencing used memory CD8+ T cells sorted from blood. Noted subset: CD45RO+ cells pooled with CCR7-negative TemRA cells. These receptors were obtained from a man between 18 and 35 years old in good health.

The genes are TRBV11-2 and TRBJ2-3, with 11 bases identical to TRBD2. This CDR3 spans 17 amino acids. The ends lost 1 base at V and 1 base at J; junction bases unmatched: 4. Germline CDR1 is SGHAT and CDR2 is FQNNGV. Here the CDR3 DNA reads TGTGCCAGCAGCTTAGGGATAGCGGGAGGGGGCACAGATACGCAGTATTTT. Translating gives CASSLGIAGGGTDTQYF.

The chain is built from TRBV7-6 and TRBJ2-3; 14 nucleotides align to TRBD2. Trimming took 5 bases from V and 1 from J; bases not matched to a gene: 8. In germline, CDR1 is SGHVS, CDR2 FNYEAQ. The CDR3 runs 18 residues. The CDR3 region is CASSAGLAGGSGTDTQYF. CDR3 DNA: TGTGCCAGCAGCGCAGGACTAGCGGGAGGCTCAGGCACAGATACGCAGTATTTT.

The rearrangement joins TRBV2 to TRBJ2-3; D gene unclear. The CDR3 consists of 11 residues. The germline V gene has CDR1 SNHLY and CDR2 FYNNEI. Trimming pared 7 bases from V and 11 bases from J, leaving 13 bases between. DNA of the CDR3: TGTGCCAGCACCGACCGTTGGATGCAGTATTTT. Amino acids: CASTDRWMQYF.

In its sample, this clone was seen once. The rearrangement links TRBV7-8 to TRBJ2-7; D gene unclear. The CDR3 loop spans 12 amino acids. CDR1 is SGHVS, CDR2 FQNEAQ, per germline. Trimming left V 4 bases short and J 6 bases short, with 10 bases between. DNA for the CDR3: TGTGCCAGCAGCTGGCAGGCTACCGAGCAGTACTTC. Protein sequence: CASSWQATEQYF.

The gene calls are TRBV6-1 and TRBJ2-1, with D possibly being TRBD2 (7 bases). The CDR3 length is 15 residues. V lost 4 bases and J lost 5, with 15 bases in between. Looked up from germline, CDR1 is MNHNS and CDR2 is SASEGT. The CDR3 loop reads CASSVWGGWDNEQFF. As DNA, the CDR3 is TGTGCCAGCAGTGTCTGGGGGGGCTGGGACAATGAGCAGTTCTTC.

This chain links TRBV6-5 with TRBJ2-7; 7 bases map to TRBD2. Germline values: CDR1 MNHEY, CDR2 SVGAGI. V was clipped by 4 bases and J by 7 bases; unmatched bases: 1. CDR3 length: 11 amino acids. CDR3 loop: CASSFSGEQYF. DNA for the CDR3: TGTGCCAGCAGTTTTAGCGGGGAGCAGTACTTC.

This clone was detected once. Different DNA sequences within this sample yield the same CDR3. The rearrangement uses TRBV5-1 and TRBJ2-5; 14 nucleotides align to TRBD2. The junction had 8 bases not matched to a gene; V was cut back by 4 bases and J by 0 bases. CDR1 and CDR2 (germline): SGHRS, YFSETQ. CDR3 length: 18 residues. This chain's CDR3 is CASSTGLAGDPYQETQYF. The CDR3, as DNA: TGCGCCAGCAGCACGGGACTAGCGGGGGACCCGTACCAAGAGACCCAGTACTTC.

This clone was recorded only once. This sequence joins TRBV5-1 and TRBJ2-7; 11 bases line up with TRBD2. This CDR3 has 15 amino acids. Trimming cost V 2 bases and J 0 bases; bases outside gene matches: 1. Germline CDR1 SGHRS, CDR2 YFSETQ. The CDR3 spells CASSLLAGDSYEQYF. Written as DNA, the CDR3 is TGCGCCAGCAGCTTACTAGCGGGGGACTCCTACGAGCAGTACTTC.

The chain combines TRBV4-3 with TRBJ2-1; TRBD2 aligns across 11 bases. The CDR3 contains 17 residues. The germline gives CDR1 LGHNA, CDR2 YSLEER. V trimming: 3 bases; J trimming: 4 bases; junction bases outside the gene matches: 8. The CDR3 nucleotides read TGCGCCAGCAGCCAGCAGACTGGACTAGCGGGTTACAATGAGCAGTTCTTC. This codes for CASSQQTGLAGYNEQFF.

The chain joins TRBV7-9 to TRBJ1-4, with 7 positions matching TRBD1. After removal of 5 bases from V and 0 bases from J, the junction contained 3 bases not matched to a gene. The germline gives CDR1 SEHNR, CDR2 FQNEAQ (reference sequence). CDR3 size: 15 residues. DNA for the CDR3: TGTGCCAGCAGCCGACAGGGTCCAACTAATGAAAAACTGTTTTTT. Protein product: CASSRQGPTNEKLFF. The whole variable domain, filled in from reference TRBV7-9 and TRBJ1-4, reads DTGVSQNPRHKITKRGQNVTFRCDPISEHNRLYWYRQTLGQGPEFLTYFQNEAQLEKSRLLSDRFSAERPKGSFSTLEIQRTEQGDSAMYLCASSRQGPTNEKLFFGSGTQLSVL.

This clone was detected only a few times. The chain combines TRBV9 with TRBJ2-3; D not certain. V was cut by 0 bases and J by 3 bases, with 8 bases left in between. Germline lookup yields CDR1 SGDLS and CDR2 YYNGEE. The CDR3 is 14 residues long. In nucleotides, the CDR3 is TGTGCCAGCAGCGTAGAGGTGGGTACAGATACGCAGTATTTT. Its translation: CASSVEVGTDTQYF.

This clone was counted a single time. The sample holds other DNA sequences that translate to the same CDR3. The chain carries TRBV6-5 and TRBJ2-7; the D gene is possibly TRBD2 (5 bases). The CDR3 length is 12 residues. V lost 4 bases, J lost 4 bases, and 8 bases lay in between. The germline V gene encodes CDR1 MNHEY and CDR2 SVGAGI. For the CDR3, the DNA is TGTGCCAGCAGTTTTCGGGGTTACGAGCAGTACTTC. Amino acid sequence: CASSFRGYEQYF.

The chain carries TRBV6-5 and TRBJ1-1; 7 bases map to TRBD1. CDR1 MNHEY and CDR2 SVGAGI come from the germline V gene. V shed 2 bases, J shed 4 bases, and the junction held 7 bases outside the gene matches. This CDR3 region has 15 residues. The CDR3 coding sequence is TGTGCCAGCAGTTACCCCGGTGCAGGGGGCACTGAAGCTTTCTTT. Translating it yields CASSYPGAGGTEAFF.

The chain carries TRBV7-8 and TRBJ2-7; 12 nucleotides agree with TRBD2. CDR3 length: 17 amino acids. Trimming at V came to 1 base and at J to 0 bases, leaving 4 bases not matched to a gene. Germline CDR1 is SGHVS and CDR2 is FQNEAQ. The CDR3 reads CASSLGTSGEISYEQYF. Written as DNA, the CDR3 is TGTGCCAGCAGCTTAGGGACTAGCGGGGAGATCTCCTACGAGCAGTACTTC. The whole variable domain, remainder taken from reference TRBV7-8 and TRBJ2-7, is GAGVSQSPRYKVAKRGQDVALRCDPISGHVSLFWYQQALGQGPEFLTYFQNEAQLDKSGLPSDRFFAERPEGSVSTLKIQRTQQEDSAVYLCASSLGTSGEISYEQYFGPGTRLTVT.

This chain uses TRBV6-5 with TRBJ1-6; D gene uncertain. CDR1 and CDR2 (germline): MNHEY, SVGAGI. This CDR3 comprises 12 residues. Trimming took 4 bases from V and 9 from J, leaving 7 bases between them. For the CDR3, the DNA is TGTGCCAGCAGTTCCAACAGTTCACCCCTCCACTTT. The encoded protein is CASSSNSSPLHF.